Following are 19 T cell receptor beta chains from one sample sequenced in a study of shared clonotypes between healthy human individuals. Sequencing was performed with immunoSEQ multiplex PCR; in TCRdb, only in-frame clones are kept and a portion is missing. The sample lists 2 million to 3 million clones, around nine tenths seen once, with 0.13% to 0.15% in the top ten. The sample was naive CD4+ T cells sorted from blood. Subset reported: CD45RA+ positively selected. The receptors stem from a man younger than 35 in good health.

In regard to this clone: Other DNA variants within this sample encode the same CDR3. J is TRBJ1-3 and V is TRBV18; 10 positions match TRBD1. With V trimmed by 3 bases and J by 0 bases, 2 bases remained unmatched. Looked up from germline, CDR1 is KGHSH and CDR2 is LQKENI. There are 16 residues in the CDR3. The CDR3 bases are TGTGCCAGCTCACCGCGGGACAGGGGCTCTGGAAACACCATATATTTT. Translation: CASSPRDRGSGNTIYF. The full variable domain, rest sourced from reference TRBV18 and TRBJ1-3, is NAGVMQNPRHLVRRRGQEARLRCSPMKGHSHVYWYRQLPEEGLKFMVYLQKENIIDESGMPKERFSAEFPKEGPSILRIQQVVRGDSAAYFCASSPRDRGSGNTIYFGEGSWLTVV.

Written as DNA, the CDR3 is TGTGCCAGCAGGTACAGGGACTGGTCTGGAAACACCATATATTTT. This gives the protein CASRYRDWSGNTIYF. The V gene is TRBV6-1, the J gene TRBJ1-3, with D possibly matching TRBD1 (6 bases). The CDR3 runs 15 residues. V was trimmed by 6 bases and J by 1 base, leaving 13 bases between them. In germline, CDR1 is MNHNS, CDR2 SASEGT.

This chain links TRBV5-6 with TRBJ1-1, with 9 bases identical to TRBD1. This CDR3 contains 15 residues. J gave up 11 bases and V 0 bases, and 11 bases lay outside the gene matches. Germline V lookup: CDR1 SGHDT, CDR2 YYEEEE. In DNA form, the CDR3 reads TGTGCCAGCAGCTTGGGGGACAGGGACTCTCCCGGGGCTTTCTTT. Translated, it gives CASSLGDRDSPGAFF.

The genes are TRBV2 and TRBJ2-7; D unresolved. Germline V gives CDR1 SNHLY, CDR2 FYNNEI. There are 11 residues in the CDR3. V lost 4 bases, J lost 6 bases, and 7 bases lay in between. DNA of the CDR3: TGTGCCAGCAGTGGAAGGTCCGAGCAGTACTTC. This codes for CASSGRSEQYF.

The chain couples TRBV28 to TRBJ1-2, with a weak D call TRBD1 (5 bases). V dropped 5 bases and J dropped 7 bases, with 14 bases sitting between them. Germline V gene lookup returns CDR1 MDHEN and CDR2 SYDVKM. There are 13 residues in the CDR3. CDR3 bases: TGTGCCAGCAGTGATCGGCAGGGAACTGGCTACACCTTC. Protein sequence: CASSDRQGTGYTF.

The genes are TRBV28 and TRBJ2-7, with 8 bases that match TRBD1. Germline values: CDR1 MDHEN, CDR2 SYDVKM. J lost 4 bases, V lost 5 bases, and 7 bases had no gene match. CDR3 length equals 14 residues. The CDR3 here is CASSPRQGLYEQYF. CDR3 DNA sequence: TGTGCCAGCAGTCCTCGACAGGGGCTGTACGAGCAGTACTTC. Full variable domain (outside the CDR3, taken from reference TRBV28 and TRBJ2-7): DVKVTQSSRYLVKRTGEKVFLECVQDMDHENMFWYRQDPGLGLRLIYFSYDVKMKEKGDIPEGYSVSREKKERFSLILESASTNQTSMYLCASSPRQGLYEQYFGPGTRLTVT.

The chain recombines TRBV4-3 with TRBJ1-5; D unresolved. Trimming pared 4 bases from V and 4 bases from J, leaving 11 bases between. The CDR3 has 14 residues. Germline CDR1 and CDR2: LGHNA and YSLEER. The CDR3 reads CASSLKAQNQPQHF. CDR3 DNA: TGCGCCAGCAGCCTCAAGGCACAGAATCAGCCCCAGCATTTT.

V usage is TRBV5-6 and J usage is TRBJ1-2, with D maybe TRBD1 (6 bases). Germline V CDR1 and CDR2: SGHDT, YYEEEE. The CDR3 has 14 amino acids. V was cut by 4 bases and J by 4 bases, with 14 bases left in between. The CDR3 bases are TGTGCCAGCAGCCGCGTCGGACAGAGCTATGGCTACACCTTC. Translating gives CASSRVGQSYGYTF.

This sequence joins TRBV13 and TRBJ2-3; 8 nucleotides match TRBD1. CDR1 is PRHDT and CDR2 is FYEKMQ in the germline V gene (reference sequence). The V and J ends lost 1 base and 2 bases, in that order; junction bases with no gene match: 2. The CDR3 loop spans 15 amino acids. CDR3 sequence: CASSLVDRVTDTQYF. The CDR3 DNA is TGTGCCAGCAGCTTAGTGGACAGGGTCACAGATACGCAGTATTTT.

The chain uses TRBV27 and TRBJ1-6; D is unclear. The CDR3 totals 12 residues. The V gene lost 3 bases and the J gene lost 5 bases, with 2 bases spanning the gap. The germline gives CDR1 MNHEY, CDR2 SMNVEV (reference sequence). The CDR3 DNA is TGTGCCAGCAGTTTCCATAATTCACCCCTCCACTTT. It yields the protein CASSFHNSPLHF.

V gene TRBV7-2 combines with J gene TRBJ2-7; 10 bases agree with TRBD1. The germline V gene encodes CDR1 SGHTA and CDR2 FQGNSA. There are 16 residues in the CDR3. The trim removed 5 bases at V and 2 bases at J, leaving 9 bases unmatched. The CDR3 bases are TGTGCCAGCAGCCATCGACCCGGGACAGGGGCCTACGAGCAGTACTTC. Encoded protein: CASSHRPGTGAYEQYF.

V is TRBV5-6 and J is TRBJ2-1; 8 bases map to TRBD2. The CDR3 spans 15 residues. The J segment lost 8 bases and the V segment lost 3 bases, leaving 10 bases of the junction unmatched. In germline, CDR1 is SGHDT, CDR2 YYEEEE. In DNA form, the CDR3 reads TGTGCCAGCAGCTGGCGGGGGGCGCCTAGGGATGAGCAGTTCTTC. Translating it yields CASSWRGAPRDEQFF.

The chain carries TRBV7-2 and TRBJ1-2; 9 positions agree with TRBD1. There are 17 residues in the CDR3. Trimming cost V 5 bases and J 4 bases; bases outside gene matches: 14. Germline V lookup: CDR1 SGHTA, CDR2 FQGNSA. The chain's CDR3 is CASSMTTLTGGFYGYTF. The DNA for the CDR3 is TGTGCCAGCAGCATGACTACTCTGACAGGGGGGTTCTATGGCTACACCTTC.

The chain employs TRBV25-1 and TRBJ2-3, with 12 bases aligning to TRBD2. The CDR3 runs 15 residues. Looked up from germline, CDR1 is MGHDK and CDR2 is SYGVNS. After removal of 6 bases from V and 5 bases from J, the junction contained 6 bases not matched to a gene. In nucleotides, the CDR3 is TGTGCCAGCAGCCTAGCGGGAGGGGAGAAAGATACGCAGTATTTT. This encodes CASSLAGGEKDTQYF.

This chain joins TRBV10-1 and TRBJ1-2; D is ambiguous. Germline CDR1 is WNHNN and CDR2 is SYGVQD (reference sequence). The CDR3 covers 12 residues. The V end lost 7 bases, the J end lost 1 base, and 7 bases lay between the germline ends. Written as DNA, the CDR3 is TGCGCCAGCATGGAGCTTAACTATGGCTACACCTTC. Translating it yields CASMELNYGYTF.

CDR3 coding DNA: TGTGCCAGCAGTCCGACAGGGATCATTCAGTACTTC. As protein: CASSPTGIIQYF. The genes are TRBV6-6 and TRBJ2-4, with TRBD1 matching over 7 bases. The CDR3 runs 12 residues. Germline CDR1 and CDR2: MNHNY and SVGAGI (reference sequence). V lost 5 bases to trimming and J lost 9 bases; unmatched junction nucleotides: 4.

This chain links TRBV5-6 with TRBJ1-6, with D perhaps matching TRBD1 (5 bases). This CDR3 region has 15 residues. The germline V and J ends were trimmed by 1 base and 7 bases, with 12 bases remaining between them. Germline loops: CDR1 SGHDT, CDR2 YYEEEE. The CDR3 sequence: CASSLLGAGNSPLHF. CDR3 nucleotides: TGTGCCAGCAGCTTGCTAGGGGCCGGCAATTCACCCCTCCACTTT. The variable domain in full, with the rest retrieved from reference TRBV5-6 and TRBJ1-6, is DAGVTQSPTHLIKTRGQQVTLRCSPKSGHDTVSWYQQALGQGPQFIFQYYEEEERQRGNFPDRFSGHQFPNYSSELNVNALLLGDSALYLCASSLLGAGNSPLHFGNGTRLTVT.

The chain's CDR3 is CASSNDRTSEAFF. The CDR3 DNA reads as TGCGCCAGCAGCAATGACAGGACGTCTGAAGCTTTCTTT. This chain connects TRBV5-1 to TRBJ1-1; the D gene is possibly TRBD1 (6 bases). Trimming took off 4 bases at V and 6 bases at J, with 13 bases between the two ends. Per the germline V gene, CDR1 is SGHRS and CDR2 is YFSETQ. The CDR3 extends over 13 amino acids. The full variable domain, its missing parts supplied by reference TRBV5-1 and TRBJ1-1, is KAGVTQTPRYLIKTRGQQVTLSCSPISGHRSVSWYQQTPGQGLQFLFEYFSETQRNKGNFPGRFSGRQFSNSRSEMNVSTLELGDSALYLCASSNDRTSEAFFGQGTRLTVV.

The CDR3 nucleotides are TGTGCCAGCAGTGAAGTAATCGGGGGGACCTACGAGCAGTACTTC. The encoded protein is CASSEVIGGTYEQYF. V usage is TRBV2 and J usage is TRBJ2-7; 7 nucleotides align to TRBD2. The CDR3 runs 15 residues. Germline lookup yields CDR1 SNHLY and CDR2 FYNNEI. V shed 1 base and J 2 bases; nucleotides not matched to a gene: 5.